The sequence of this T cell receptor beta chain was determined in a study of T cell changes during pregnancy in multiple sclerosis. TCRdb's table, derived via immunoSEQ multiplex PCR, lists solely in-frame clones and lacks some. The sample consists of under 70,000 clones, 92% of them appearing once. The J segment lost 9 bases and the V segment lost 8 bases, leaving 1 base of the junction unmatched. The V gene's germline CDR1 is MNHEY and CDR2 SVGAGI. This CDR3 spans 10 amino acids. The sequencing here drew on CD4+ T cells from peripheral blood mononuclear cells, taken after pregnancy. The receptor was isolated from a female donor with multiple sclerosis, enrolled in a pregnancy study. The J gene is TRBJ2-4, the V gene TRBV6-5, with 7 bases aligning to TRBD2. CDR3 region: CASGEGIQYF. In nucleotides, the CDR3 is TGTGCCAGCGGGGAGGGCATTCAGTACTTC.